The entry below gives a single T cell receptor beta chain sequence along with its context. Its antigen is still unknown. The CDR3 does not end in the conserved phenylalanine or tryptophan, so this is likely a read error. Out of unsorted whole blood came the blood RNA, and germline DNA was extracted as well. None of the patients had received treatment, and all had chronic HBV infection. This entry comes from a study of tumor-infiltrating lymphocytes in primary liver carcinoma. Study-wide context: The tumors, T1-T3 N0M0 lesions, were 4.2 to 10 cm across.

Germline CDR1 LGHNA, CDR2 YNFKEQ. CDR3 size: 21 residues. Deletions cut 1 base from V and 12 bases from J, with 37 bases between. Study-wide findings and caveats: Tumor-adjacent and tumor-blood pairs overlapped less than tumor region pairs did.

A constant-region primer primed TCR beta cDNA synthesis from 450 to 550 ng of total RNA. Three nested multiplex PCR rounds of slightly modified ARM-PCR generated TCR beta libraries. PCR rounds one and two used TRBV1-TRBV30 forward primers with a C-beta reverse primer for around 9 cycles each. TCRdb redid the calling of the multiplex PCR reads with MiXCR, one entry per CDR3 protein. The sample lists around 330,000 distinct CDR3 sequences; around 50% were seen once. V and J are TRBV4-2 and TRBJ2-1, with a tentative D call TRBD1 (5 bases). This receptor was taken from a woman between 25 and 40 years old with primary liver carcinoma and hepatitis B virus infection. Sequenced: peripheral blood. The CDR3 sequence: CASSQGPRAYQASGSYDVQFL. The CDR3 coding sequence is TGTGCCAGCAGCCAAGGGCCCAGGGCGTACCAAGCATCCGGCTCCTACGATGTGCAGTTCCTC.